The 29 T cell receptor beta chains in this list originate from one sample, sequenced in a study of early T cells in non-severe SARS-CoV-2 infection. Each CDR3 protein is one row after TCRdb ran MiXCR on the 5' RACE reads. The sample includes around 77,000 distinct CDR3 sequences, roughly an eighth of them seen just once. The input for sequencing was whole blood, taken at baseline. All receptors derive from an adult who was a healthcare worker with PCR-confirmed SARS-CoV-2 infection or an uninfected control (not recorded which). The donor label of this sample is uncertain.

The chain recombines TRBV12-5 with TRBJ1-2; D unclear. The CDR3 loop spans 16 amino acids. V lost 6 bases to trimming and J lost 3 bases, with 20 bases between them. Germline V gene sequence: CDR1 LGHNT, CDR2 FRNRAP. CDR3 coding DNA: TGTGCTAGTGGCCATTTGCGTGGAGGCGGCGACTATGGCTACACCTTC. Translated, it gives CASGHLRGGGDYGYTF.

The V call is TRBV4-2, the J call TRBJ2-1, with 8 bases that match TRBD1. J was trimmed by 4 bases and V by 2 bases; bases with no gene match: 10. Germline CDR1 reads LGHNA; CDR2 reads YNFKEQ. This CDR3 region has 17 residues. This CDR3 reads CASSQSPARTGYNEQFF. The CDR3 nucleotides are TGTGCCAGCAGCCAATCCCCAGCGCGGACAGGGTACAATGAGCAGTTCTTC.

This clonotype has a handful of counts. The chain couples TRBV25-1 to TRBJ1-1; D is undetermined. The CDR3 loop spans 16 amino acids. Between the trimmed V and J ends, which lost 1 base and 0 bases, there was a span of 12 bases. Germline CDR1 is MGHDK and CDR2 is SYGVNS. The CDR3 sequence: CASSESLWAMNTEAFF. Here the CDR3 DNA reads TGTGCCAGCAGTGAATCATTGTGGGCCATGAACACTGAAGCTTTCTTT.

This clonotype was observed a few times. The chain recombines TRBV7-6 with TRBJ1-6, with a possible D match to TRBD1 (5 bases). The CDR3 has 15 amino acids. V lost 1 base to trimming and J lost 10 bases, with 14 bases between them. The germline gives CDR1 SGHVS, CDR2 FNYEAQ. The CDR3 DNA is TGTGCCAGCAGCTTAGGATCCAGGGTAAACTCACCCCTCCACTTT. Its protein is CASSLGSRVNSPLHF.

At least ten counts were recorded for this clonotype. V and J are TRBV7-2 and TRBJ1-3; D is unclear. The ends were cut back, 2 bases at V and 4 bases at J, with 9 bases in the middle. Germline V gene data show CDR1 as SGHTA and CDR2 as FQGNSA. CDR3 length: 14 amino acids. In nucleotides, the CDR3 is TGTGCCAGCAGCTTAAGAGGGATCGGAAACACCATATATTTT. This gives the protein CASSLRGIGNTIYF.

The sample holds many counts of this clonotype. The V gene is TRBV12-3 or TRBV12-4, the J gene TRBJ2-1, with 11 bases identical to TRBD1. J was trimmed by 3 bases and V by 6 bases; bases with no gene match: 4. The CDR3 is 15 residues long. CDR3 nucleotide sequence: TGTGCCAGCAGCATGGGACAGGGGGGCTACAATGAGCAGTTCTTC. It is translated as CASSMGQGGYNEQFF.

The chain carries TRBV12-3 or TRBV12-4 and TRBJ2-7; 9 positions match TRBD1. This CDR3 has 16 amino acids. V shed 2 bases and J 4 bases; nucleotides not matched to a gene: 9. CDR3 amino acids: CASSLRTGGLFYEQYF. The CDR3 DNA reads TGTGCCAGCAGTTTACGTACAGGGGGCTTATTTTACGAGCAGTACTTC.

The V gene is TRBV18, the J gene TRBJ1-1, with 9 bases identical to TRBD1. V trimming: 6 bases; J trimming: 5 bases; junction bases outside the gene matches: 10. The CDR3 has 15 amino acids. Germline V gene lookup returns CDR1 KGHSH and CDR2 LQKENI. CDR3: CASSYGTGTETEAFF. CDR3 bases: TGTGCCAGCTCTTACGGGACAGGGACGGAAACTGAAGCTTTCTTT. The full variable domain, with the rest looked up from reference TRBV18 and TRBJ1-1, is NAGVMQNPRHLVRRRGQEARLRCSPMKGHSHVYWYRQLPEEGLKFMVYLQKENIIDESGMPKERFSAEFPKEGPSILRIQQVVRGDSAAYFCASSYGTGTETEAFFGQGTRLTVV.

The genes are TRBV3-1 and TRBJ1-3, with D unresolved. Trimming stripped 1 base from V and 3 bases from J, with 13 bases between. This CDR3 region has 16 residues. Germline V gives CDR1 LGHDT, CDR2 YNNKEL (reference sequence). The CDR3 nucleotides read TGTGCCAGCAGCCAAGGGACCCCGAAGGGTGGAAACACCATATATTTT. This encodes CASSQGTPKGGNTIYF. The entire variable domain, with the rest obtained from reference TRBV3-1 and TRBJ1-3, is as follows: DTAVSQTPKYLVTQMGNDKSIKCEQNLGHDTMYWYKQDSKKFLKIMFSYNNKELIINETVPNRFSPKSPDKAHLNLHINSLELGDSAVYFCASSQGTPKGGNTIYFGEGSWLTVV.

This clonotype was found once. The rearrangement joins TRBV11-2 to TRBJ2-3; weak D call: TRBD2 (5 bases). The germline gives CDR1 SGHAT, CDR2 FQNNGV. The CDR3 runs to 14 residues. Trimming left V 5 bases short and J 3 bases short, with 12 bases between. The CDR3 here is CASSAHEGTDTQYF. The CDR3 nucleotides read TGTGCCAGCAGCGCCCACGAGGGAACAGATACGCAGTATTTT. The complete variable domain, with remaining parts taken from reference TRBV11-2 and TRBJ2-3, reads EAGVAQSPRYKIIEKRQSVAFWCNPISGHATLYWYQQILGQGPKLLIQFQNNGVVDDSQLPKDRFSAERLKGVDSTLKIQPAKLEDSAVYLCASSAHEGTDTQYFGPGTRLTVL.

This clonotype was picked up many times. The CDR3 region has the DNA TGTGCCAGCAGCTTGGCCCCTTCCGGGGTAACTAATGAAAAACTGTTTTTT. Translated: CASSLAPSGVTNEKLFF. This sequence joins TRBV5-4 and TRBJ1-4, with D unclear. CDR1 is SGHNT and CDR2 is YYREEE in the germline V gene (reference sequence). CDR3 length: 17 amino acids. V lost 0 bases to trimming and J lost 1 base, with 13 bases between them.

The chain carries TRBV9 and TRBJ1-6, with TRBD1 identical over 7 bases. Looked up from germline, CDR1 is SGDLS and CDR2 is YYNGEE. This CDR3 has 15 residues. V dropped 0 bases and J dropped 5; count of bases not matched to a gene: 2. The CDR3 DNA follows: TGTGCCAGCAGCGTAGCGGGACAGAATAATTCACCCCTCCACTTT. Amino acids: CASSVAGQNNSPLHF.

J is TRBJ1-1 and V is TRBV3-1; D gene unclear. The CDR3 contains 14 residues. V lost 0 bases and J lost 7, with 12 bases in between. Germline V gives CDR1 LGHDT, CDR2 YNNKEL (reference sequence). Written as DNA, the CDR3 is TGTGCCAGCAGCCAAGAGGGGTTGACCTATGAAGCTTTCTTT. Its translation is CASSQEGLTYEAFF.

The chain joins TRBV7-9 to TRBJ1-2, with no clear D. The V and J ends lost 0 bases and 8 bases respectively, with 19 bases between them. This CDR3 spans 16 amino acids. The germline V gene has CDR1 SEHNR and CDR2 FQNEAQ (reference sequence). CDR3 sequence: CASSLAICKYLRGYTF. The CDR3 bases are TGTGCCAGCAGCTTAGCGATTTGCAAGTACCTTAGAGGCTACACCTTC.

The rearrangement joins TRBV5-1 to TRBJ2-2; D gene ambiguous. Trimming took 1 base from V and 3 from J, leaving 10 bases between them. From germline, CDR1 is SGHRS and CDR2 YFSETQ. This CDR3 is built from 15 residues. Written as DNA, the CDR3 is TGCGCCAGCAGCTTGTCGCTACAGTACACCGGGGAGCTGTTTTTT. It codes for CASSLSLQYTGELFF.

The V and J genes are TRBV15 and TRBJ1-2; the match to TRBD1 covers 8 bases. Germline values: CDR1 LNHNV, CDR2 YYDKDF (reference sequence). The CDR3 consists of 12 residues. V lost 4 bases to trimming and J lost 10 bases; unmatched junction nucleotides: 5. Here the CDR3 reads CATSKRQGLYTF. Written as DNA, the CDR3 is TGTGCCACCAGCAAAAGACAGGGGCTCTACACCTTC.

At least ten counts were recorded for this clonotype. The gene calls are TRBV10-2 and TRBJ2-5; D may be TRBD1 (5 bases). The CDR3 has 11 residues. Germline V gene sequence: CDR1 WSHSY, CDR2 SAAADI. V was clipped by 10 bases and J by 3 bases, with 9 bases between them. CDR3 bases: TGCGCCACACAGGAAAAAGAGACCCAGTACTTC. This sequence encodes CATQEKETQYF.

The chain has TRBV20-1 and TRBJ2-2; D may be TRBD1 or TRBD2 (5 bases each). The CDR3 is 15 residues long. The V gene lost 1 base and the J gene lost 6 bases, with 15 bases spanning the gap. Germline V gives CDR1 DFQATT, CDR2 SNEGSKA (reference sequence). The CDR3 DNA reads as TGCAGTGCTAGAGCCGGGGCGACATACGCCGGGGAGCTGTTTTTT. This translates into CSARAGATYAGELFF.

This clonotype occurred a few times. The chain combines TRBV6-2 or TRBV6-3 with TRBJ2-7, with 7 bases that match TRBD2. Per germline, CDR1 MNHEY and CDR2 SVGEGT. V shed 6 bases, J shed 1 base, and the junction held 6 bases outside the gene matches. CDR3 length equals 14 residues. The CDR3 DNA reads TGTGCCAGCAGACCGGGGGGACTATCCTACGAGCAGTACTTC. As protein: CASRPGGLSYEQYF.

The chain carries TRBV6-2 or TRBV6-3 and TRBJ2-1; 11 nucleotides match TRBD2. CDR1 is MNHEY and CDR2 is SVGEGT in the germline V gene. CDR3 length: 16 amino acids. The V gene end was trimmed by 2 bases and the J gene end by 3 bases; junction bases not matched to a gene: 3. The DNA for the CDR3 is TGTGCCAGCAGTTACACGACTAGCGGGGTCTACAATGAGCAGTTCTTC. It specifies CASSYTTSGVYNEQFF.

This clonotype was counted ten times or more. V gene TRBV7-3 combines with J gene TRBJ2-2; tentatively, D is TRBD1 or TRBD2 (7 bases each). This CDR3 has 14 residues. CDR1 and CDR2 from the germline V gene are SGHTA and FQGTGA. Trimming pared 8 bases from V and 5 bases from J, leaving 15 bases between. The CDR3 spells CASGRQGGTGELFF. CDR3 in DNA: TGTGCCAGCGGACGACAGGGAGGGACCGGGGAGCTGTTTTTT.

This clonotype was counted between two and nine times. The chain uses TRBV19 and TRBJ2-7, with D possibly TRBD2 on 5 matching bases. Deletions cut 6 bases from V and 3 bases from J, with 12 bases between. The CDR3 extends over 13 amino acids. Germline-derived CDR1 and CDR2 are LNHDA and SQIVND (reference sequence). The CDR3, as DNA: TGTGCCAGTAGACCACTTGAGGGCTACGAGCAGTACTTC. This sequence encodes CASRPLEGYEQYF.

This clonotype was observed a few times. CDR3 sequence reads: CASTHPTSTPQETQYF. In DNA, the CDR3 is TGTGCCAGCACCCATCCCACTTCGACACCCCAAGAGACCCAGTACTTC. The chain combines TRBV6-2 or TRBV6-3 with TRBJ2-5; D ambiguous. The V gene lost 7 bases and the J gene lost 1 base, with 19 bases spanning the gap. This CDR3 has 16 amino acids. Germline values: CDR1 MNHEY, CDR2 SVGEGT.

The gene calls are TRBV19 and TRBJ1-5; D remains ambiguous. This CDR3 has 13 amino acids. CDR1 and CDR2 (germline): LNHDA, SQIVND (reference sequence). The ends were cut back, 3 bases at V and 13 bases at J, with 16 bases in the middle. CDR3 in amino acids: CASSIYLRGGQHF. CDR3 in DNA: TGTGCCAGTAGTATCTACCTTCGGGGAGGACAGCATTTT.

This clonotype was detected a few times. This chain links TRBV24-1 with TRBJ2-3; D is perhaps TRBD1 (6 bases). The length of the CDR3 is 13 residues. The germline V gene has CDR1 KGHDR and CDR2 SFDVKD. V lost 3 bases and J 7 bases, leaving 10 bases between the germline ends. CDR3 sequence: CATSDGGVNTQYF. CDR3 in DNA: TGTGCCACCAGTGATGGGGGCGTAAATACGCAGTATTTT.

This clonotype was detected many times. The chain recombines TRBV4-1 with TRBJ2-7; 7 bases match TRBD2. Germline V gives CDR1 MGHRA, CDR2 YSYEKL. With 0 bases clipped from V and 4 bases from J, the junction kept 12 bases outside the gene matches. The CDR3 loop spans 17 amino acids. Here the CDR3 DNA reads TGCGCCAGCAGCCAAGACGGGGGTACAGCGGGGCGTTACGAGCAGTACTTC. Translated: CASSQDGGTAGRYEQYF.

This clonotype appeared a few times. The gene calls are TRBV3-1 and TRBJ2-7, with 9 positions matching TRBD2. Germline V gene lookup returns CDR1 LGHDT and CDR2 YNNKEL (reference sequence). Losses at the gene ends were 4 bases for V and 2 bases for J; bases not matched to a gene: 18. This CDR3 spans 19 amino acids. As DNA, the CDR3 is TGTGCCAGCAGCCCAAGGACTAGCGTAGCACGCTCAAATACCTACGAGCAGTACTTC. Encoded protein: CASSPRTSVARSNTYEQYF.

The V and J genes are TRBV18 and TRBJ1-1; D is undetermined. The germline CDR1 and CDR2 sequences are KGHSH and LQKENI. V was trimmed by 6 bases and J by 1 base, leaving 9 bases between them. The CDR3 spans 13 residues. The DNA for the CDR3 is TGTGCCAGCTCCGCCGGGAGGAACACTGAAGCTTTCTTT. It is translated as CASSAGRNTEAFF.

This chain links TRBV20-1 with TRBJ2-4; D possibly corresponds to TRBD1 (6 bases). The CDR3 is 12 residues long. Germline assignment: CDR1 DFQATT and CDR2 SNEGSKA (reference sequence). The DNA of the CDR3 is TGCAGGGCGGATCCGGACAGAAACATTCAGTACTTC. Residues: CRADPDRNIQYF.